This record covers a single T cell receptor beta chain. Its binding antigen is unknown. Base qualities are not provided; no much larger clone lies one nucleotide away. What this sample's time point label stands for: baseline before first vaccination. Vaccinee samples were obtained from the UK trials COV001 and COV002, which included a single-blind randomized controlled phase 2/3 trial of AZD1222 (ChAdOx1 nCoV-19) in healthy adults. Trial participant PBMC samples were collected at day 0 and day 28 after the second dose for TCRbeta chain sequencing. The sample is drawn from a study of T cell responses to AZD1222 COVID-19 vaccine listed by TCRdb under 2021. About the study as a whole: AZD1222 recipients whose second dose came at about 4 weeks and those whose second dose came at about 12 weeks were combined into one group, since spike-specific TCR depth and breadth did not differ between the two schedules. Trial participants were enrolled by age into 18-55, 56-69 and 70-plus year subgroups, with around 140, 26 and 57 TCR-sequenced participants respectively. TCR sequencing was performed for 230 to 250 trial participants, of whom around 200 were given two doses of AZD1222 and about 25 were given two doses of MenACWY control vaccine. Points the paper makes about the study in general: CD4 TCRs associated with the vaccine covered the entire spike protein, and the dominant responses were in regions 160-218 and 743-854. Most participants were white British and females outnumbered males, and the authors suggested that clonal diversity may have been underestimated. Because no samples from the day 14 peak response were available, repertoires could be characterized only after the peak T cell response. Conclusions about previously exposed vaccinees are limited because only a handful of AZD1222 recipients were SARS-CoV-2 seropositive at baseline. The 56-69-year group was small, and its depth increase did not reach significance, likely because of low power. Nearly half of unique spike-specific TCRs reportedly recognized epitopes outside regions mutated in the B.1.351 and B.1.1.7 variants. A significant rise in spike-specific TCR breadth and depth was observed after two AZD1222 doses relative to day 0 and relative to MenACWY recipients.

The CDR3 regions of human TCRbeta chains were analyzed by immunosequencing. The study's own analysis went as follows. TCRs in the repertoires were compared against a reference library of SARS-CoV-2-specific TCRs that had been generated with the MIRA antigen-specificity platform. Breadth was defined as the fraction of unique TCRs that were SARS-CoV-2-associated. Depth was defined as the fraction of total T cells that were SARS-CoV-2-associated. Using the MIRA data, every spike-specific TCR was mapped to the spike region that the TCR reacted to and assigned to either a CD4 or a CD8 class. Log10-transformed breadth and depth values were compared by one-way ANOVA with Sidak's multiple comparisons tests. What TCRdb holds here is the immuneACCESS table cut down to in-frame rearrangements. Part of the clones is not present; checked against another copy, under half of the missing clones reflect an unresolved V gene, and the others are unexplained. V and J calls and clone size are those listed in that table; D and trimming were worked out from the DNA. For this sample there are over 90,000 clones; 91% appear just once. The top ten clones comprise under 50% of the sample.

This material consisted of peripheral blood, taken on day 0 of AZD1222 vaccination. This TCR was recovered from an adult in good health.

The base sequence is TGCGCCAGCAGCTTTGGGGGGGCCAGCTCCTATAATTCACCCCTCCACTTT. This codes for CASSFGGASSYNSPLHF. The rearrangement combines TRBV5-1 with TRBJ1-6, and possibly TRBD1, on 6 matching bases. CDR1 is given as SGHRS and CDR2 as YFSETQ, both from the germline V gene. From the cysteine up to the phenylalanine, the CDR3 has a length of 17 residues. The CDR3 DNA has 51 bases and is translated from base 1. V loses 2 bases, J loses 0 bases, and the germline ends lie 12 bases apart. Beyond the CDR3, the reference TRBV5-1 and TRBJ1-6 genes provide the residues; the full variable domain reads: KAGVTQTPRYLIKTRGQQVTLSCSPISGHRSVSWYQQTPGQGLQFLFEYFSETQRNKGNFPGRFSGRQFSNSRSEMNVSTLELGDSALYLCASSFGGASSYNSPLHFGNGTRLTVT.